A selection of T cell receptor beta chains follows, all from one sample in a study of Ad26.COV2.S vaccination and SARS-CoV-2 variants. Profiling relied on immunoSEQ multiplex PCR, and the TCRdb table lists in-frame clones only, not all of them. Found here are fewer than 600,000 clones, roughly nine tenths of them singletons; the top ten hold over 1.5%. The source material was peripheral blood, sampled in a trial of Ad26.COV2.S vaccine versus placebo. The receptors come from a person between 18 and 65 years old who received the Ad26.COV2.S COVID-19 vaccine or a placebo. CDR3s leave out the opening cysteine and the closing phenylalanine or tryptophan. The order of the fields is CDR3 length, J gene, V gene, CDR3 protein.

CDR3 length: 13
J gene: TRBJ1-2
V gene: TRBV4-3
CDR3 protein: ASSQDHRGDYGYT

CDR3 length: 14
J gene: TRBJ2-7
V gene: TRBV7-9
CDR3 protein: ASSPSGRAPNYEQY

CDR3 length: 15
J gene: TRBJ2-4
V gene: TRBV7-2
CDR3 protein: ASSLQRHGVAKNIQY

CDR3 length: 13
J gene: TRBJ1-2
V gene: TRBV7-3
CDR3 protein: ASSLKPPGTGEYT

CDR3 length: 13
J gene: TRBJ1-3
V gene: TRBV3-1/TRBV3-2
CDR3 protein: ASSQGQATGNTIY

CDR3 length: 10
J gene: TRBJ2-3
V gene: TRBV10-3
CDR3 protein: AIDGGTDTQY

CDR3 length: 15
J gene: TRBJ2-1
V gene: TRBV15
CDR3 protein: ATSRDTSGRRKDEQF

CDR3 length: 15
J gene: TRBJ2-7
V gene: TRBV19
CDR3 protein: ASRNAAGPLASYEQY

CDR3 length: 12
J gene: TRBJ2-7
V gene: TRBV6-1
CDR3 protein: ASSESGASYEQY

CDR3 length: 19
J gene: TRBJ2-1
V gene: TRBV2
CDR3 protein: ASSEARFRASEQSSYNEQF

CDR3 length: 12
J gene: TRBJ2-7
V gene: TRBV27
CDR3 protein: ASIGTGGSYEQY

CDR3 length: 14
J gene: TRBJ2-1
V gene: TRBV9
CDR3 protein: ASSPRTSATDNEQF

CDR3 length: 13
J gene: TRBJ1-2
V gene: TRBV19
CDR3 protein: ASSARGPFIYGYT

CDR3 length: 12
J gene: TRBJ2-7
V gene: TRBV7-8
CDR3 protein: ASSLLFGGVEQY

CDR3 length: 13
J gene: TRBJ2-1
V gene: TRBV5-4
CDR3 protein: ASSSGLAGYNEQF

CDR3 length: 13
J gene: TRBJ2-2
V gene: TRBV19
CDR3 protein: ASSTSAQDIRELF

CDR3 length: 12
J gene: TRBJ1-5
V gene: TRBV27
CDR3 protein: ASSMDSVNQPQH

CDR3 length: 12
J gene: TRBJ2-1
V gene: TRBV10-3
CDR3 protein: AISDATPYNEQF

CDR3 length: 15
J gene: TRBJ2-2
V gene: TRBV6-6
CDR3 protein: ASSPALAGANTGELF

CDR3 length: 13
J gene: TRBJ2-3
V gene: TRBV28
CDR3 protein: ASSPVSGRTDTQY

CDR3 length: 12
J gene: TRBJ1-2
V gene: TRBV18
CDR3 protein: ASSPGRDGYGYT

CDR3 length: 13
J gene: TRBJ2-7
V gene: TRBV9
CDR3 protein: ASSAAAEASYEQY

CDR3 length: 14
J gene: TRBJ1-5
V gene: TRBV28
CDR3 protein: ASRKTGTGLNQPQH

CDR3 length: 15
J gene: TRBJ2-7
V gene: TRBV5-4
CDR3 protein: ASSSGGTSRTLYEQY

CDR3 length: 12
J gene: TRBJ2-5
V gene: TRBV25-1
CDR3 protein: ASSESGTQGTQY

CDR3 length: 14
J gene: TRBJ2-1
V gene: TRBV15
CDR3 protein: ATSRAPSGLYNEQF

CDR3 length: 11
J gene: TRBJ2-2
V gene: TRBV7-3
CDR3 protein: ASSPRKTGELF

CDR3 length: 15
J gene: TRBJ2-7
V gene: TRBV15
CDR3 protein: ATSRDYTAGSSYEQY

CDR3 length: 11
J gene: TRBJ1-1
V gene: TRBV2
CDR3 protein: ASSEARRGRAF

CDR3 length: 13
J gene: TRBJ1-6
V gene: TRBV7-9
CDR3 protein: ASSLVSQGESPLH

CDR3 length: 14
J gene: TRBJ2-7
V gene: TRBV7-2
CDR3 protein: ASSSGGLVGFYEQY

CDR3 length: 13
J gene: TRBJ2-7
V gene: TRBV6-5
CDR3 protein: ANLTSGESSYEQY

CDR3 length: 11
J gene: TRBJ1-1
V gene: TRBV4-1
CDR3 protein: ASSQRGGSEAF

CDR3 length: 13
J gene: TRBJ1-3
V gene: TRBV29-1
CDR3 protein: SVVLRTSSGNTIY

CDR3 length: 13
J gene: TRBJ2-1
V gene: TRBV9
CDR3 protein: ASSVGGGGAFEQF

CDR3 length: 11
J gene: TRBJ2-2
V gene: TRBV28
CDR3 protein: ASTQQTTGELF